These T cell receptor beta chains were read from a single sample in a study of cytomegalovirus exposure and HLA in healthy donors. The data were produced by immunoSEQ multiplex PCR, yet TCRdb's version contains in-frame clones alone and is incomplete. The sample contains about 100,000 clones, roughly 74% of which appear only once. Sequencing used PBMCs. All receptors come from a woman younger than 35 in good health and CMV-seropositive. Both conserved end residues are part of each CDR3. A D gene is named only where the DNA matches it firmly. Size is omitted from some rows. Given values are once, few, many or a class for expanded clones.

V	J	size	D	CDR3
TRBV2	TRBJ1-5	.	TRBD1	CASSWGQGGGSNQPQHF
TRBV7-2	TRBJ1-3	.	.	CASSFWASGNTIYF
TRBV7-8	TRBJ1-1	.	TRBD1	CASSLGAGGNTEAFF
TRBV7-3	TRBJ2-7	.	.	CASSSSGHSYEQYF
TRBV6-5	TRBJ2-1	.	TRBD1	CASSYRDRAYNEQFF
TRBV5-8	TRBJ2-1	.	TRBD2	CASSPGLAGGSEQFF
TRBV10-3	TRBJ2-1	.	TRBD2	CAISEGRLAAYNEQFF
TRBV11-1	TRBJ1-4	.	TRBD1	CASSRGQGFEKLFF
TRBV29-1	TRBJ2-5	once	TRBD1	CSGTGTGGGETQYF
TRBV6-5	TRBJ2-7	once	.	CASSMSAGDEQYF
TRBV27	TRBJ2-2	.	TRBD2	CASRPTSGRSTGELFF
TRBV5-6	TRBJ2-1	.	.	CASSFMGGAYYNEQFF
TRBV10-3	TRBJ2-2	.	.	CAIRRAAKNTGELFF
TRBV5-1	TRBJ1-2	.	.	CASSPDGDTNYGYTF
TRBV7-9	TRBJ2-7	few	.	CASSRGGALHEQYF
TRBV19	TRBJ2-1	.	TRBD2	CASSSTSRKYNEQFF
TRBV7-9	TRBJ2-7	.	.	CASSLGLGEQYF
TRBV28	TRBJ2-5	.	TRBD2	CASSSPSGRAGGETQYF
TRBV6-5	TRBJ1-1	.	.	CASSSIRGDTEAFF
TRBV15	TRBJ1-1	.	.	CATSPRGTEAFF
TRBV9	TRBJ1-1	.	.	CASSVGEGITEAFF
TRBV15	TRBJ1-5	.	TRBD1	CATSSPGGGNQPQHF
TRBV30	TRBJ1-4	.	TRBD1	CAWKSGGWEKLFF
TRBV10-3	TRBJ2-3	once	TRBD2	CAIRPGLAVDTQYF
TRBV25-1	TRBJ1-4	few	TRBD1	CASSGQGEEKLFF
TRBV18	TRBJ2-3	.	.	CASSPVAADTQYF
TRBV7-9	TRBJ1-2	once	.	CASSFPGRGTNYGYTF
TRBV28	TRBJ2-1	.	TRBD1	CASSPRTGAMYNEQFF
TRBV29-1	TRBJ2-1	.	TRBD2	CSALGTSGGHRDSYNEQFF
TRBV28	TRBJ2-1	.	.	CASSWSIWAGPPFF
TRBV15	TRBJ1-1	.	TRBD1	CATSRDRGRNTEAFF
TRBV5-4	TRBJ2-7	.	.	CASSFRTLTRYEQYF
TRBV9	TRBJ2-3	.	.	CASSQGSLTDTQYF
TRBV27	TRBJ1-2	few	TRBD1	CASSLSGTAFYGYTF
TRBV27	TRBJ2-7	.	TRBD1	CASSLQGPPYEQYF
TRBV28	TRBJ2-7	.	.	CASSAPRGQSSYEQYF
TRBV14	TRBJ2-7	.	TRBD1	CASSQDRRDSSSYEQYF
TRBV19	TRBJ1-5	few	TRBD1	CASSIQAGGNQPQHF
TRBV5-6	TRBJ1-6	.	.	CASSLVAGNSPLHF
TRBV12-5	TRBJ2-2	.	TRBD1	CASGGGQGVSSDTGELFF
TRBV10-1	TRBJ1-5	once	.	CASRPPAGTNQPQHF
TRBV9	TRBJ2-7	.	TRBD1	CASSPWTGAYEQYF
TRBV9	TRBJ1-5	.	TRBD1	CASSVGDRGHQPQHF
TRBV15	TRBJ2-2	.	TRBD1	CATSRGGEQGVNGELFF
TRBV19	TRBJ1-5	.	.	CASSKILRGLEQPQHF
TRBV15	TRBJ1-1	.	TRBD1	CATSTYRGGSSSTEAFF